These 13 T cell receptor beta chains originate from one sample sequenced in a study of blood T cell repertoires in COVID-19. Assay used: immunoSEQ multiplex PCR; TCRdb lists only in-frame clones, some missing. The sample holds 95,000 to 150,000 clones, about 82% seen once. Sequencing was done on a sample of peripheral blood. These TCRs come from a man in his sixties with active or convalescent COVID-19.

The CDR3 DNA reads TGTGCCAGCTCACCGTCCGGGAAATTAGCCAAAAACATTCAGTACTTC. It translates to CASSPSGKLAKNIQYF. V is TRBV18 and J is TRBJ2-4; a weak D match, TRBD2 (5 bases). Germline V gene sequence: CDR1 KGHSH, CDR2 LQKENI. The V gene lost 3 bases and the J gene lost 0 bases, with 12 bases spanning the gap. The CDR3 consists of 16 residues.

The chain is built from TRBV12-3 or TRBV12-4 and TRBJ1-5, with D possibly being TRBD1 (5 bases). This CDR3 is built from 11 residues. Trimming pared 5 bases from V and 16 bases from J, leaving 15 bases between. CDR3 amino acids: CASSQGPHRHF. CDR3 DNA: TGTGCCAGCAGTCAGGGCCCACATAGACATTTT.

The genes are TRBV6-1 and TRBJ2-1; D not certain. Trimming pared 3 bases from V and 5 bases from J, leaving 2 bases between. Germline CDR1 reads MNHNS; CDR2 reads SASEGT. The CDR3 is 11 residues long. This chain's CDR3 is CASSDNNEQFF. DNA of the CDR3: TGTGCCAGCAGTGATAACAATGAGCAGTTCTTC.

V usage is TRBV5-4 and J usage is TRBJ2-5, with 13 bases identical to TRBD2. Looked up from germline, CDR1 is SGHNT and CDR2 is YYREEE (reference sequence). The V and J ends lost 3 bases and 1 base, in that order; junction bases with no gene match: 3. The CDR3 extends over 16 amino acids. The CDR3 DNA reads TGTGCCAGCAGCTGGACTAGCGGGAGTCTCCAAGAGACCCAGTACTTC. This gives the protein CASSWTSGSLQETQYF.

The chain combines TRBV27 with TRBJ1-2; no firm D call. This CDR3 has 15 amino acids. Germline CDR1 reads MNHEY; CDR2 reads SMNVEV (reference sequence). Trimming cost V 7 bases and J 1 base, with 16 bases left between them. CDR3 in amino acids: CASTPRRALNYGYTF. Here the CDR3 DNA reads TGTGCCAGCACCCCCCGGAGGGCCCTTAACTATGGCTACACCTTC.

This chain joins TRBV5-1 and TRBJ2-7; D gene ambiguous. CDR3 length equals 12 residues. Germline CDR1 SGHRS, CDR2 YFSETQ. The V gene lost 4 bases and the J gene lost 4 bases, with 9 bases spanning the gap. In DNA, the CDR3 is TGCGCCAGCAGCCCTTACGGGTACGAGCAGTACTTC. Protein: CASSPYGYEQYF.

The CDR3 bases are TGTGCCAGCAGTTTAGGAGGACCAGAGGTCCAGTACTTC. It yields the protein CASSLGGPEVQYF. J is TRBJ2-5 and V is TRBV27; possibly TRBD2 for D (5 bases). The CDR3 is made up of 13 amino acids. Germline V lookup: CDR1 MNHEY, CDR2 SMNVEV (reference sequence). Trimming pared 2 bases from V and 10 bases from J, leaving 14 bases between.

The chain is built from TRBV18 and TRBJ2-6; TRBD2 matches at 14 bases. The trim removed 5 bases at V and 4 bases at J, leaving 7 bases unmatched. The CDR3 contains 18 residues. Per germline, CDR1 KGHSH and CDR2 LQKENI. CDR3 nucleotides: TGTGCCAGCTCAGCGGGACTAGCGGGAGTCGGAGGGGCCAACGTCCTGACTTTC. Amino acids: CASSAGLAGVGGANVLTF.

This chain joins TRBV3-1 (or the pseudogene TRBV3-2) and TRBJ1-1; D gene unclear. The ends were cut back, 1 base at V and 4 bases at J, with 10 bases in the middle. Germline V gene sequence: CDR1 LGHDT, CDR2 YNNKEL (reference sequence). This CDR3 is 14 amino acids long. CDR3 sequence reads: CASSQVEGTTEAFF. Here the CDR3 DNA reads TGTGCCAGCAGCCAAGTTGAGGGTACCACTGAAGCTTTCTTT.

The chain is built from TRBV5-4 and TRBJ2-3; TRBD2 aligns across 12 bases. With 0 bases clipped from V and 5 bases from J, the junction kept 4 bases outside the gene matches. The CDR3 is made up of 16 amino acids. Germline V lookup: CDR1 SGHNT, CDR2 YYREEE (reference sequence). The CDR3 coding sequence is TGTGCCAGCAGCTTGGCTAGCGGGAGGGAGGGAGATACGCAGTATTTT. This translates into CASSLASGREGDTQYF.

This clone has only a few counts. The chain combines TRBV5-1 with TRBJ1-1, with D tentatively TRBD1 (6 bases). Per germline, CDR1 SGHRS and CDR2 YFSETQ. V dropped 4 bases and J dropped 5 bases, with 21 bases sitting between them. The CDR3 covers 16 residues. The chain's CDR3 is CASSPRGGDELTEAFF. The CDR3 DNA follows: TGCGCCAGCAGCCCACGAGGGGGGGATGAATTAACTGAAGCTTTCTTT.

This sequence joins TRBV11-3 and TRBJ2-7; tentative D call: TRBD1 (6 bases). V lost 3 bases and J 2 bases, leaving 20 bases between the germline ends. The germline V gene encodes CDR1 SGHNT and CDR2 YENEEA. The CDR3 consists of 17 residues. The CDR3, as DNA: TGTGCCAGCAGCTTGGGAAGGGGGAGCCATACAACCTACGAGCAGTACTTC. Encoded protein: CASSLGRGSHTTYEQYF.

The rearrangement uses TRBV27 and TRBJ2-3; D call uncertain. Germline V gene sequence: CDR1 MNHEY, CDR2 SMNVEV (reference sequence). This CDR3 has 13 residues. Trimming removed 5 bases from V and 2 bases from J, with 8 bases in between. Here the CDR3 reads CASSHTYTDTQYF. In DNA, the CDR3 is TGTGCCAGCAGTCATACATACACAGATACGCAGTATTTT.